This T cell receptor beta chain appears in the sequencing data of a study of blood T cell dynamics during melanoma immunotherapy. As to this clone: Its antigen is still unknown.

Study results and limitations: Immune-effector CD8+ cells best matched cell-free DNA CDR3 sequences and were most clonal. It remained unknown if the driving T cell clones were melanoma-specific.

The repertoire was sequenced with immunoSEQ multiplex PCR; TCRdb's copy has only in-frame clones and lacks some. The sample has about 4,200 clones, nearly 98% seen once. Germline lookup yields CDR1 MNHEY and CDR2 SMNVEV (reference sequence). The ends were cut back, 6 bases at V and 3 bases at J, with 3 bases in the middle. CDR3 length: 12 residues. The time point denotes: pre-treatment baseline. The clonotype originates from a human donor with melanoma. The chain employs TRBV27 and TRBJ2-6, with D uncertain. Sequenced here: effector memory CD8+ T cells from blood, sampled from a patient treated with checkpoint blockade. CDR3 DNA: TGTGCCAGCAGCTATGGGGCCAACGTCCTGACTTTC. As protein: CASSYGANVLTF.